Here is one T cell receptor beta chain with its context. Its antigen remains unknown. The source of the sample is a study of cytomegalovirus exposure and HLA in healthy donors. For the study at large: A later analysis reported the same platform for the 100 to 150 validation repertoires and the roughly 650 first-cohort repertoires.

Generated by immunoSEQ multiplex PCR, the TCRdb table keeps only in-frame clones and is missing some. The table shows some 150,000 clones, with approximately 86% occurring only once. The study, taken as a whole, reports: Within the 120 validation repertoires, first-cohort TCR clusters tended to co-occur, according to a later analysis. Cytomegalovirus-associated status was assigned to approximately 160 TCR beta chains.

Germline assignment: CDR1 WSHSY and CDR2 SAAADI. CDR3 length equals 12 residues. The germline V and J ends were trimmed by 4 bases and 10 bases, with 11 bases remaining between them. Sequencing was carried out using PBMCs. This TCR was sampled from a man aged 18 to 29 in good health and CMV-seropositive. The chain has TRBV10-2 and TRBJ2-1; D not certain. The CDR3: CASSGSLEEQFF. The DNA of the CDR3 is TGCGCCAGCAGTGGATCGTTGGAGGAGCAGTTCTTC.